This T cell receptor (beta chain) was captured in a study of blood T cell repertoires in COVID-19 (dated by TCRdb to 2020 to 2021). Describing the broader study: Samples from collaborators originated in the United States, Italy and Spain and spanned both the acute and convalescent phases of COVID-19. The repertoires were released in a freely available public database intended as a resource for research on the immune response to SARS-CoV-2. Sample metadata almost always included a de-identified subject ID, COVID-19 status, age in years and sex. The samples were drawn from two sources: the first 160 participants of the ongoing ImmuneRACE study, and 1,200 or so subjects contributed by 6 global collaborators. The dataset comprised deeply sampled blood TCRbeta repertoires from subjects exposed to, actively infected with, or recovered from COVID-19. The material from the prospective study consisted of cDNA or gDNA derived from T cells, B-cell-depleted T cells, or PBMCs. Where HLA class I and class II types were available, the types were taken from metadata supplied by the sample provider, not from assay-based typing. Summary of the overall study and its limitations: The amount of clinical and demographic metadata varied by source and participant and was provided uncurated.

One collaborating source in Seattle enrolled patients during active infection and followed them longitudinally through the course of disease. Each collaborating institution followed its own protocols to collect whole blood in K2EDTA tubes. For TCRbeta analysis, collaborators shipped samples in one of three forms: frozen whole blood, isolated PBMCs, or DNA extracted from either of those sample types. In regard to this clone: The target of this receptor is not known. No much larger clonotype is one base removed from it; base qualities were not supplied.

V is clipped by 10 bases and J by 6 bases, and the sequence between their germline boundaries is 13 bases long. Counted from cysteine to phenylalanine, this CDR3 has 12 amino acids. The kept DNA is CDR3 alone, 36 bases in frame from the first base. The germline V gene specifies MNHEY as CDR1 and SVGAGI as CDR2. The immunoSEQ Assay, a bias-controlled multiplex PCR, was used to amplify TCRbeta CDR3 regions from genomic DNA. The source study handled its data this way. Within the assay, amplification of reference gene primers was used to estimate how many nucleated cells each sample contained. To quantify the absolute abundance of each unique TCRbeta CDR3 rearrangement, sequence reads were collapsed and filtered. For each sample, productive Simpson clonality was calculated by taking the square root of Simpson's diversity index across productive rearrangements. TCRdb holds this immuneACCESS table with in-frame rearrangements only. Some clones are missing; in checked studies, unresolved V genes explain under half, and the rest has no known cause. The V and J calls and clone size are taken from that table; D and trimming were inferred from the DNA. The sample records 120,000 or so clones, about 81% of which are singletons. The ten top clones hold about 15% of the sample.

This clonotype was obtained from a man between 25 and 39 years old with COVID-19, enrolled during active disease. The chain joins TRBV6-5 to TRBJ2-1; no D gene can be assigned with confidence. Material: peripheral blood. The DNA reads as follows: TGTGCCACCTCCCCTGGGCGCAATGAGCAGTTCTTC. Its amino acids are CATSPGRNEQFF.